Listed below are T cell receptor beta chains from one sample, sequenced in a study of T-cell memory formation after mild COVID-19. TCRdb itself ran the 5' RACE reads through MiXCR, one entry per CDR3 protein. The table shows under 650,000 distinct CDR3 sequences, with about 20% occurring only once. The sample was PBMCs or a T cell subset sorted from them (not recorded which). These receptors all stem from an adult woman who had mild COVID-19 (a few samples of this study predate the infection). Cell type and time point are not known. Each CDR3 is given with its conserved first and last residue. The D gene is left open where the match is weak. Only some rows state a clone size, as once, few, many or a class for expanded clones.

clone_size	v_call	d_call	j_call	cdr3_nt	cdr3_aa
NA	TRBV25-1	TRBD1	TRBJ1-1	TGTGCCAGCAGTTCGTGGGGACAGGGGGCAGATGAAGCTTTCTTT	CASSSWGQGADEAFF
many	TRBV27	NA	TRBJ2-3	TGTGCCAGCAGTTTTCCCGGACACGGGCGATATGATACGCAGTATTTT	CASSFPGHGRYDTQYF
many	TRBV5-1	NA	TRBJ2-1	TGCGCCAGCAGCTTCGAGGGGCCCTCCTACAATGAGCAGTTCTTC	CASSFEGPSYNEQFF
NA	TRBV5-6	NA	TRBJ2-2	TGTGCCAGCAGCACCAGTTTTAGGACCGGGGAGCTGTTTTTT	CASSTSFRTGELFF
NA	TRBV20-1	NA	TRBJ2-5	TGCAGTGCTCGTTTCCTAGGGGCCCAAGAGACCCAGTACTTC	CSARFLGAQETQYF
NA	TRBV7-9	NA	TRBJ2-3	TGTGCCAGCAGCTCCGCTTGGATTGGGACGGAATGGGGTCAGGAGCAGTATTTT	CASSSAWIGTEWGQEQYF
NA	TRBV4-2	NA	TRBJ1-5	TGTGCCAGCAGCCAGGAGTATGGGCAGCCCCAGCATTTT	CASSQEYGQPQHF
NA	TRBV21-1	NA	TRBJ1-5	TGTGCCAGCAGCAAACGTCTCGGGTTTGGGACAGGGCAATGGGGCAATCAGCCCCAGCATTTT	CASSKRLGFGTGQWGNQPQHF
NA	TRBV12-3/TRBV12-4	TRBD2	TRBJ2-5	TGTGCCAGCAGTTTAGGTAGCGGGGGGACCCAGTACTTC	CASSLGSGGTQYF
NA	TRBV7-2	NA	TRBJ1-5	TGTGCCAGCAGCTTAGCTATGGCAGGGTGGAATCAGCCCCAGCATTTT	CASSLAMAGWNQPQHF
NA	TRBV2	TRBD1	TRBJ1-6	TGTGCCAGCACCAGACAGGGAAATTCACCCCTCCACTTT	CASTRQGNSPLHF
few	TRBV7-8	NA	TRBJ2-7	TGTGCCAGCAGCTTTCTTAGGAACGAGCAGTACTTC	CASSFLRNEQYF
few	TRBV23-1	NA	TRBJ2-1	TGCGCCAGCAGTCTCCGGGAGCATTTCCCCAATGAGCAGTTCTTC	CASSLREHFPNEQFF
NA	TRBV9	TRBD1	TRBJ1-2	TGTGCCAGCAGCGCCTTGGGACAGGGATTTGACACTAACTATGGCTACACCTTC	CASSALGQGFDTNYGYTF
NA	TRBV5-1	TRBD1	TRBJ1-1	TGCGCCAGCAGCTTGGGGACAGGGGCGTCGAACACTGAAGCTTTCTTT	CASSLGTGASNTEAFF
NA	TRBV12-3/TRBV12-4	NA	TRBJ2-5	TGTGCCAGCAGTGAGTACCAAGAGACCCAGTACTTC	CASSEYQETQYF
NA	TRBV5-5	TRBD1	TRBJ1-2	TGTGCCAGCAGCGGGGCAGGGGGCTTGAACTATGGCTACACCTTC	CASSGAGGLNYGYTF
once	TRBV6-2/TRBV6-3	TRBD2	TRBJ2-3	TGTGCCACCGGGACTACAGCAGATACGCAGTATTTT	CATGTTADTQYF
many	TRBV7-8	NA	TRBJ2-6	TGTGCCAGCAGTCCAGGGTCTTCTGGGGCCAACGTCCTGACTTTC	CASSPGSSGANVLTF
NA	TRBV4-2	NA	TRBJ2-4	TGTGCCAGCAGCCAAGTCCCGGGACCCCCGTTAGACATTCAGTACTTC	CASSQVPGPPLDIQYF
NA	TRBV7-2	NA	TRBJ2-2	TGTGCCAGCAGCCGGGGCAGTACCAAGAACACCGGGGAGCTGTTTTTT	CASSRGSTKNTGELFF
NA	TRBV6-5	NA	TRBJ2-7	TGTGCCAGCAGTTACGGGGGGACAGCGCCCTACGAGCAGTACTTC	CASSYGGTAPYEQYF
few	TRBV9	TRBD1	TRBJ2-1	TGTGCCAGCAGCGTAGGGGGACAGGGAGGCTACAATGAGCAGTTCTTC	CASSVGGQGGYNEQFF
few	TRBV3-1	NA	TRBJ2-7	TGTGCCAGCAGCCTCGTTGGGGAACTGTACTTC	CASSLVGELYF
NA	TRBV3-1	NA	TRBJ2-7	TGTGCCAGCAGCCCTCGAATGAGGCCCCACGAGCAGTACTTC	CASSPRMRPHEQYF
NA	TRBV11-3	NA	TRBJ2-1	TGTGCCAGCAGCTTAGATGACCTCTTTGGGGCGGCCTCGAGCTCCTACAATGAGCAGTTCTTC	CASSLDDLFGAASSSYNEQFF
NA	TRBV7-8	TRBD2	TRBJ2-1	TGTGCCAGCAGCTTAGGGCCCGCGGGGGGGCTTCTCGATGAGCAGTTCTTC	CASSLGPAGGLLDEQFF
NA	TRBV2	TRBD2	TRBJ2-1	TGTGCCAGCAGTCCGCGGGACTACATCAATGAGCAGTTCTTC	CASSPRDYINEQFF
NA	TRBV21-1	NA	TRBJ2-1	TGTGCCAGCAGCAAAGTGCCGGGACAGGGCGACAATGAGCAGTTCTTC	CASSKVPGQGDNEQFF
NA	TRBV24-1	NA	TRBJ1-2	TGTGCCACCAGTGATTCGAGAGGGGGGAACTATGGCTACACCTTC	CATSDSRGGNYGYTF
few	TRBV19	TRBD1	TRBJ1-2	TGTGCCAGTATCTTTACCGGGACAGGGTTCTATGGCTACACCTTC	CASIFTGTGFYGYTF
once	TRBV5-6	NA	TRBJ1-2	TGTGCCAGCAGCCGCGGACGGCTCGGGGGCTACACCTTC	CASSRGRLGGYTF
NA	TRBV29-1	TRBD2	TRBJ2-1	TGCAGCCCCACTGGGCCTAGCGGGGGTTACAATGAGCAGTTCTTC	CSPTGPSGGYNEQFF
NA	TRBV7-9	NA	TRBJ2-7	TGTGCCAGCAGCCCCCAGGACGGAAGCTACGAGCAGTACTTC	CASSPQDGSYEQYF
NA	TRBV5-1	NA	TRBJ1-5	TGCGCCAGCAGCCGGGACGGGGTTGAGCAGCCCCAGCATTTT	CASSRDGVEQPQHF
few	TRBV7-9	NA	TRBJ2-5	TGTGCCAGCAGCTTAGGTTTAGGGGGAGAGACCCAGTACTTC	CASSLGLGGETQYF
NA	TRBV7-9	TRBD1	TRBJ2-1	TGTGCCAGCAGCATACGACAGGGGGACAATGAGCAGTTCTTC	CASSIRQGDNEQFF
NA	TRBV6-5	NA	TRBJ2-2	TGTGCCAGCAGTTATTTTGGGGGCGGGGAGCTGTTTTTT	CASSYFGGGELFF
few	TRBV12-3/TRBV12-4	TRBD2	TRBJ2-3	TGTGCCAGCAGTTTCGGAGCGGGAGTAGGAGATACGCAGTATTTT	CASSFGAGVGDTQYF
many	TRBV12-3/TRBV12-4	NA	TRBJ2-7	TGTGCCAGCAGTTTAAGACAAGCGAGCTCCTACGAGCAGTACTTC	CASSLRQASSYEQYF
many	TRBV15	NA	TRBJ2-4	TGTGCCACCAGCAGAGATGGGGGCGGGAACATTCAGTACTTC	CATSRDGGGNIQYF
few	TRBV4-1	TRBD2	TRBJ2-1	TGCGCCAGCAGCCAAGATGCGTGGGGGGGATACAATGAGCAGTTCTTC	CASSQDAWGGYNEQFF
few	TRBV30	TRBD1	TRBJ2-1	TGTGCCTGGAGTTATCCCGGGACAGGGTATGAGCAGTTCTTC	CAWSYPGTGYEQFF
NA	TRBV19	NA	TRBJ1-1	TGTGCCAGTAGTCCCTCGGAGGTGGGGAACACTGAAGCTTTCTTT	CASSPSEVGNTEAFF
NA	TRBV5-1	NA	TRBJ2-5	TGCGCCAGCAGCCCGGACCAAGAGACCCAGTACTTC	CASSPDQETQYF
NA	TRBV9	TRBD2	TRBJ2-1	TGTGCCAGCAGCGTAGGAGGCGGGGGGAAGTACAATGAGCAGTTCTTC	CASSVGGGGKYNEQFF
few	TRBV27	NA	TRBJ2-1	TGTGCCAGTGGTAGAGCGGAGATGCGCAATGAGCAGTTCTTC	CASGRAEMRNEQFF
few	TRBV5-5	TRBD1	TRBJ1-4	TGTGCCAGCAGCTGGGACAGGGATGAAAAACTGTTTTTT	CASSWDRDEKLFF
many	TRBV12-3/TRBV12-4	NA	TRBJ2-5	TGTGCCAGCAGAGATCCAGACAACCAAGAGACCCAGTACTTC	CASRDPDNQETQYF
few	TRBV12-5	TRBD2	TRBJ2-1	TGTGCTAGTGGTTTGGTACTAGCGGGAGCCTACAATGAGCAGTTCTTC	CASGLVLAGAYNEQFF
NA	TRBV20-1	NA	TRBJ1-1	TGCAGTGCTAGAGACTTGACAGCCGGGGTCGCCGAAGCTTTCTTT	CSARDLTAGVAEAFF
few	TRBV27	NA	TRBJ2-1	TGTGCCAGCAGTTCCGGCGCTTACCACCTCAATGAGCAGTTCTTC	CASSSGAYHLNEQFF